This T cell receptor (beta chain) appears in the sequencing data of a study of shared T cell receptors in the human thymus. Sequencing used immunoSEQ multiplex PCR; TCRdb keeps in-frame clones, though not all of them. This table has around 730,000 clones, approximately 83% appearing once. These data were also filed under a second study, of human thymus T cells. That source notes: Donors were healthy Finnish babies undergoing corrective operations for congenital heart defects. Resections obtained during corrective heart surgery supplied the thymus tissue. Thymic and blood repertoires seemed to favor certain V and J genes.

The sequence was obtained from a girl under three years old with a congenital heart defect. Material: thymocytes.

CDR3 DNA sequence: TGTGCCAGCAGGGAAACTAGCGGGAGCTACGAGCAGTACTTC. Protein sequence: CASRETSGSYEQYF. The chain uses TRBV6-5 and TRBJ2-7, with TRBD2 matching 11 bases. The ends lost 6 bases at V and 3 bases at J; junction bases unmatched: 4. Germline lookup yields CDR1 MNHEY and CDR2 SVGAGI. This CDR3 is 14 amino acids long.